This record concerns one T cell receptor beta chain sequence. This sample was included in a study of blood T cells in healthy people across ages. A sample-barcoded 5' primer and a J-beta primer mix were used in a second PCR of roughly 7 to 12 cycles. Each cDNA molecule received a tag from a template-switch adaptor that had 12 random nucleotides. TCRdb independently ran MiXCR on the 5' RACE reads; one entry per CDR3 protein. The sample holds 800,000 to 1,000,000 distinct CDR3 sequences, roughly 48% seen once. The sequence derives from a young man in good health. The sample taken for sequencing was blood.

CDR3 nucleotides: TGCAGCGTAGGGACAGGGGTGTACGAGCAGTACTTC. This encodes CSVGTGVYEQYF. The chain is built from TRBV29-1 and TRBJ2-1, with 10 bases that match TRBD1. TRBJ2-7 explains the end of the DNA better; the J call may be wrong. Germline V gives CDR1 SQVTM, CDR2 ANQGSEA. This CDR3 has 12 amino acids.